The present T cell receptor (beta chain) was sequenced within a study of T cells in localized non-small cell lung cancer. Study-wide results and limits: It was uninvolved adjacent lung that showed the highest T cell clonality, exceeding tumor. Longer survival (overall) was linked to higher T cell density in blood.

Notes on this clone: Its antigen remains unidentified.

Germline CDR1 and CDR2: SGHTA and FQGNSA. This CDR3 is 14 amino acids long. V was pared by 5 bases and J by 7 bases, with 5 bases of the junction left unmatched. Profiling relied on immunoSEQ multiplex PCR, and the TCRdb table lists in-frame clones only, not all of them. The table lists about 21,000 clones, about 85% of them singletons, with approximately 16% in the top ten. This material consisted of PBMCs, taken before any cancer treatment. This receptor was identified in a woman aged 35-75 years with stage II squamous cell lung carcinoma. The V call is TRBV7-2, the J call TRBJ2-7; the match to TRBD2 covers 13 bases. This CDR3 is CASSTSGRVLEQYF. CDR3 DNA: TGTGCCAGCAGCACTAGCGGGAGGGTACTGGAGCAGTACTTC.